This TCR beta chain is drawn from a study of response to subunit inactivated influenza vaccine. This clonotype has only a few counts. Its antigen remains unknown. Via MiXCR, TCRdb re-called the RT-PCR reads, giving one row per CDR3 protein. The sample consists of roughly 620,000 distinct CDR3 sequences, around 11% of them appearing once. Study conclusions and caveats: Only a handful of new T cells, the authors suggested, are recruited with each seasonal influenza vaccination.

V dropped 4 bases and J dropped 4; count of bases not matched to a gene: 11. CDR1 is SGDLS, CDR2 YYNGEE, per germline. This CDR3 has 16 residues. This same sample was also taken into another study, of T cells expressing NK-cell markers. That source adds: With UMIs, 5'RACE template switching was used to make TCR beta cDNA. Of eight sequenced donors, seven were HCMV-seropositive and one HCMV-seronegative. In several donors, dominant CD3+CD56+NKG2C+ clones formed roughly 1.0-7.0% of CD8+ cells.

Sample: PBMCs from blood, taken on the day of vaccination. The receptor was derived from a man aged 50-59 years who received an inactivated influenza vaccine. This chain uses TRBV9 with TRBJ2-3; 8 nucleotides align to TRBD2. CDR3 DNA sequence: TGTGCCAGCAGCCTGGATTTAAGCGGGAGCGCAGATACGCAGTATTTT. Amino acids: CASSLDLSGSADTQYF.